This TCR beta chain was sequenced for a study of blood T cell repertoires in COVID-19. For the study at large: T cells, B-cell-depleted T cells, or PBMCs provided the cDNA or gDNA that served as material.

Assay used: immunoSEQ multiplex PCR; TCRdb lists only in-frame clones, some missing. The data show approximately 120,000 clones, 80% to 90% seen once. Material for sequencing was peripheral blood. The receptor comes from a woman at least 80 years old with active or convalescent COVID-19.

Here the CDR3 DNA reads TGTGCCAGCAGCTTGCCCGGGACTAGCGGGGGGCCGCTTAGCACAGATACGCAGTATTTT. Protein product: CASSLPGTSGGPLSTDTQYF. The chain recombines TRBV13 with TRBJ2-3, with 15 bases lining up with TRBD2. V lost 3 bases, J lost 0 bases, and 10 bases stayed unmatched. Germline V gives CDR1 PRHDT, CDR2 FYEKMQ (reference sequence). The CDR3 is 20 residues long.